The clone carrying this TCR beta chain has only a few counts. Its specificity is unknown. This sample stems from a study of CD8 T cells in ankylosing spondylitis. Study observations and caveats: Reportedly, significant enrichment of disease-linked clones occurred in matched ankylosing spondylitis synovial fluid. In peripheral blood, disease-linked CD8+ clones occurred at relatively low frequencies. Eight or nine highly homologous variants made up a TCR beta motif that seemed to typify ankylosing spondylitis blood.

J lost 0 bases, V lost 4 bases, and 4 bases had no gene match. This CDR3 has 15 residues. The germline CDR1 and CDR2 sequences are SGHDN and FVKESK. Libraries of TCR beta came from quantitative 5'-RACE with molecular barcodes. TCRdb independently ran MiXCR on the 5' RACE reads; one entry per CDR3 protein. The sample carries a few hundred thousand distinct CDR3 sequences, approximately 20% recorded once. The chain joins TRBV14 to TRBJ2-3, with 7 bases lining up with TRBD2. The receptor's source is a male donor with ankylosing spondylitis. Sequencing was done on a sample of blood, either unsorted or a sorted T cell fraction (not recorded which). The CDR3 DNA is TGTGCCAGCAGCCGGCGGGGGATAAGCACAGATACGCAGTATTTT. This codes for CASSRRGISTDTQYF.